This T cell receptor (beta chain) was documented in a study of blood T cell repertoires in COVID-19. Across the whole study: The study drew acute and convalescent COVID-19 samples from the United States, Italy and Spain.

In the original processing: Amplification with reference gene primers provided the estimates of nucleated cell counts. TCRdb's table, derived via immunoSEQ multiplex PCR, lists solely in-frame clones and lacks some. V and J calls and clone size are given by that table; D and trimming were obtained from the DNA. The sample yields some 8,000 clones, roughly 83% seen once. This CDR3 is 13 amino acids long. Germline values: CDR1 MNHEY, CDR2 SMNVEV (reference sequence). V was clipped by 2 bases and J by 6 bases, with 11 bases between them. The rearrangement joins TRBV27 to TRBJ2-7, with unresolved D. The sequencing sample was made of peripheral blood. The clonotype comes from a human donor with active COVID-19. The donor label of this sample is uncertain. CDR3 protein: CASSLPHTSEQYF. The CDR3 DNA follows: TGTGCCAGCAGTTTACCCCACACCTCCGAGCAGTACTTC.